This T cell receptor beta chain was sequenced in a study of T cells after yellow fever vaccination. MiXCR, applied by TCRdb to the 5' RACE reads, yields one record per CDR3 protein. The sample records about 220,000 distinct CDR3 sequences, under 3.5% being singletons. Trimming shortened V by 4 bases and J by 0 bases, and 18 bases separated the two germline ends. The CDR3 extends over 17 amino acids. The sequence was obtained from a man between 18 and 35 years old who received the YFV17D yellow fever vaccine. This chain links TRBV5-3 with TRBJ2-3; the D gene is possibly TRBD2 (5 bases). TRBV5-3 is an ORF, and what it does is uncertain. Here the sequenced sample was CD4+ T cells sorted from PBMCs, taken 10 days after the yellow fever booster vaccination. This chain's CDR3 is CARSLSAGRGSTDTQYF. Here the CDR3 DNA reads TGTGCCAGAAGCCTATCCGCTGGCCGGGGTAGCACAGATACGCAGTATTTT.